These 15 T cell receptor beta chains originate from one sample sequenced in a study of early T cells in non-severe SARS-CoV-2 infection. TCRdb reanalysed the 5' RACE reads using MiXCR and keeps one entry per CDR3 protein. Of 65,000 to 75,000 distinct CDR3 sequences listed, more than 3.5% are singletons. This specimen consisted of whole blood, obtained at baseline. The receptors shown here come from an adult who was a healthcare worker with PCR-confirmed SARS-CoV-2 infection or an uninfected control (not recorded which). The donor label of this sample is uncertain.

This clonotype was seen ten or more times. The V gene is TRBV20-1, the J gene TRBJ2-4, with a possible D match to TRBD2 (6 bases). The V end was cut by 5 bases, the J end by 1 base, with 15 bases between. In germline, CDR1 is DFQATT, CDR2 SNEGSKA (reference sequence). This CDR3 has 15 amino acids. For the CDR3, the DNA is TGCAGTGCTCATATGCCCCGGGGGGCCAAAAACATTCAGTACTTC. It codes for CSAHMPRGAKNIQYF.

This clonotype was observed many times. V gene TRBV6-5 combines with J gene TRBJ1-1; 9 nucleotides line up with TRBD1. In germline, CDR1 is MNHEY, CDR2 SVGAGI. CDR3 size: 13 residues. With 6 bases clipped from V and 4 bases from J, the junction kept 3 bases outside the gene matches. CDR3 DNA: TGTGCCAGCAGGGGGGACAGGGTCACTGAAGCTTTCTTT. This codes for CASRGDRVTEAFF.

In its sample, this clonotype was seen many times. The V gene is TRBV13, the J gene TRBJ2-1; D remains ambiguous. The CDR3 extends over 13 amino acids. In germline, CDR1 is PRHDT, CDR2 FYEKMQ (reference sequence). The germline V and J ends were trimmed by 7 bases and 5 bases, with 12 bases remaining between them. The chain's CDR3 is CASKSFLNNEQFF. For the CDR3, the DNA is TGTGCCAGCAAGTCCTTTTTGAACAATGAGCAGTTCTTC.

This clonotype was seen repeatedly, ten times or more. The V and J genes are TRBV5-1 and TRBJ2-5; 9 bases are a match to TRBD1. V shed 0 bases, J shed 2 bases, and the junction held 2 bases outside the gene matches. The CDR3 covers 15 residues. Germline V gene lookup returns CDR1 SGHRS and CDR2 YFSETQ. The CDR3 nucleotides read TGCGCCAGCAGCTTGGACAGGGGGCTGCAAGAGACCCAGTACTTC. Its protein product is CASSLDRGLQETQYF.

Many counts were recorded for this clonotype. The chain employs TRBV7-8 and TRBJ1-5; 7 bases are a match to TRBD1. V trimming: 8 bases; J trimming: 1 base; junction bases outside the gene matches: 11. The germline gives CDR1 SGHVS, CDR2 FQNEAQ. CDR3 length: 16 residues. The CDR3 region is CASRPLDRASNQPQHF. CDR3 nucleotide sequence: TGTGCCAGCCGACCTCTAGACAGGGCAAGCAATCAGCCCCAGCATTTT. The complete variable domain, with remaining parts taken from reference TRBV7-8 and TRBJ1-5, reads GAGVSQSPRYKVAKRGQDVALRCDPISGHVSLFWYQQALGQGPEFLTYFQNEAQLDKSGLPSDRFFAERPEGSVSTLKIQRTQQEDSAVYLCASRPLDRASNQPQHFGDGTRLSIL.

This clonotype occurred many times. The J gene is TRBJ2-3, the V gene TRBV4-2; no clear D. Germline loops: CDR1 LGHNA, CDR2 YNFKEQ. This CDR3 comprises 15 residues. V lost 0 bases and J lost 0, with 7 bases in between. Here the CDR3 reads CASSQEGQSTDTQYF. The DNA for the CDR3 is TGTGCCAGCAGCCAAGAAGGGCAAAGCACAGATACGCAGTATTTT.

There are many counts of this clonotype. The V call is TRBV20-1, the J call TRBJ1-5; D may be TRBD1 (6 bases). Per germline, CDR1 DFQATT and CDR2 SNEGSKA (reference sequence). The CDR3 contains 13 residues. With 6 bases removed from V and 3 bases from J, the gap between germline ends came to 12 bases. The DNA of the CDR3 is TGCAGTGCGGTTGACAGGTTCAATCAGCCCCAGCATTTT. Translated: CSAVDRFNQPQHF.

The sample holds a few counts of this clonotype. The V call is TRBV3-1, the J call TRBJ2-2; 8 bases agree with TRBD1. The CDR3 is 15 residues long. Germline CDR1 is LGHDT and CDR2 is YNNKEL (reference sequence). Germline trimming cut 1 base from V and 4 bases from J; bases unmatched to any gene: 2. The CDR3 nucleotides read TGTGCCAGCAGCCAAGTGCAGGGGGCCACCGGGGAGCTGTTTTTT. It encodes CASSQVQGATGELFF.

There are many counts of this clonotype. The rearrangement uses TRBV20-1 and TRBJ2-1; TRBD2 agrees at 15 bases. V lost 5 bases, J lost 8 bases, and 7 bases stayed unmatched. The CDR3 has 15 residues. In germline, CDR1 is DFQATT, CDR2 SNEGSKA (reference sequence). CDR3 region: CSAPLRTSGGDEQFF. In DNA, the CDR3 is TGCAGTGCTCCTCTACGGACTAGCGGGGGGGATGAGCAGTTCTTC.

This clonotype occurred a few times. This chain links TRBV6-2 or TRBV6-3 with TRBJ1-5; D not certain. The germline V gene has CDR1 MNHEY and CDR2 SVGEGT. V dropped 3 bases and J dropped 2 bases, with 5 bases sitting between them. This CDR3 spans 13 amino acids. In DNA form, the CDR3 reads TGTGCCAGCAGTTATGGCCGCAATCAGCCCCAGCATTTT. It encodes CASSYGRNQPQHF.

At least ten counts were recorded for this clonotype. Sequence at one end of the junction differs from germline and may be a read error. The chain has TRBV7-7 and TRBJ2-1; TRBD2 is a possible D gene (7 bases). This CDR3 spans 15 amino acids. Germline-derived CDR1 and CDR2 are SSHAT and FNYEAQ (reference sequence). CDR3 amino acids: CASSLAGTGNNEQFF. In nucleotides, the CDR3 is TGTGCTAGCAGCTTAGCGGGCACAGGGAACAATGAGCAGTTCTTC.

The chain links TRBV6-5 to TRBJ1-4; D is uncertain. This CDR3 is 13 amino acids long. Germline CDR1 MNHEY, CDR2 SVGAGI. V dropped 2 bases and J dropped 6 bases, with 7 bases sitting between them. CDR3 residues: CASSYGPYEKLFF. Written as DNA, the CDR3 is TGTGCCAGCAGTTACGGACCATATGAAAAACTGTTTTTT.

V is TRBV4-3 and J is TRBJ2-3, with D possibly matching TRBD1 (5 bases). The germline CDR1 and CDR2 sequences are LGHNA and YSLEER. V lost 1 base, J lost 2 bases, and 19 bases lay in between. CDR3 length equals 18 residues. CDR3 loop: CASSQGSGRGLYTDTQYF. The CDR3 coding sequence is TGCGCCAGCAGCCAAGGCTCCGGAAGGGGCCTATACACAGATACGCAGTATTTT.

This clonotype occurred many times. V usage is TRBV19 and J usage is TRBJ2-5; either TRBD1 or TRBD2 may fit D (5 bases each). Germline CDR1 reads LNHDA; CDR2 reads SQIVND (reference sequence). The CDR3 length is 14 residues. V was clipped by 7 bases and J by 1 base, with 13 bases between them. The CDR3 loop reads CASKKGRSQETQYF. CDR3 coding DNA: TGTGCCAGTAAAAAGGGACGAAGCCAAGAGACCCAGTACTTC. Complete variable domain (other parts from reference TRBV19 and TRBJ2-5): DGGITQSPKYLFRKEGQNVTLSCEQNLNHDAMYWYRQDPGQGLRLIYYSQIVNDFQKGDIAEGYSVSREKKESFPLTVTSAQKNPTAFYLCASKKGRSQETQYFGPGTRLLVL.

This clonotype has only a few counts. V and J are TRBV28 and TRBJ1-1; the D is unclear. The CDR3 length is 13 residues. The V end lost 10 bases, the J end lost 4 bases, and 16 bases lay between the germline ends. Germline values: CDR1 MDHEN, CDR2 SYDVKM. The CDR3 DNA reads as TGTGCCATTCAAATTGGGGTGGGCACTGAAGCTTTCTTT. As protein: CAIQIGVGTEAFF.